This T cell receptor (beta chain) was captured by sequencing in a study of early T cells in non-severe SARS-CoV-2 infection. Study as a whole: Alpha and beta chains were unpaired, from unsorted whole-blood bulk RNA.

Ten or more counts support this clonotype. CDR3 length: 14 residues. Germline CDR1 and CDR2: SGHAT and FQNNGV. V was cut by 1 base and J by 5 bases, with 11 bases left in between. The library protocol tagged individual cDNA molecules with unique molecular identifiers. One entry per CDR3 protein, called by TCRdb with MiXCR from the 5' RACE reads. The sample contains tens of thousands of distinct CDR3 sequences, 5.5% to 8% of which appear only once. The source is an adult who was a healthcare worker with PCR-confirmed SARS-CoV-2 infection or an uninfected control (not recorded which). V usage is TRBV11-2 and J usage is TRBJ2-5; D might be TRBD2 (5 bases). The material sequenced was whole blood. The CDR3 nucleotides are TGTGCCAGCAGCTTAGTGACGGGAAAGGAGACCCAGTACTTC. This gives the protein CASSLVTGKETQYF. The full variable domain, its missing parts supplied by reference TRBV11-2 and TRBJ2-5, is EAGVAQSPRYKIIEKRQSVAFWCNPISGHATLYWYQQILGQGPKLLIQFQNNGVVDDSQLPKDRFSAERLKGVDSTLKIQPAKLEDSAVYLCASSLVTGKETQYFGPGTRLLVL.